These 8 T cell receptor beta chains originate from one sample sequenced in a study of blood T cell repertoires in COVID-19. Sequencing used immunoSEQ multiplex PCR; TCRdb keeps in-frame clones, though not all of them. The sample holds about 340,000 clones, about nine tenths seen once. Sequencing used peripheral blood. The receptors originated from an older woman with COVID-19, enrolled during active disease.

This clone was seen once. This rearrangement joins TRBV5-6 to TRBJ2-7; tentatively, D is TRBD2 (5 bases). V was shortened by 0 bases and J by 7 bases, with 8 bases between the two germline ends. There are 12 residues in the CDR3. Germline V gives CDR1 SGHDT, CDR2 YYEEEE. CDR3 sequence (DNA): TGTGCCAGCAGCTTGGCGGGGTGGGAGCAGTACTTC. As protein: CASSLAGWEQYF.

This rearrangement joins TRBV7-9 to TRBJ1-1; 7 nucleotides align to TRBD1. The CDR3 extends over 13 amino acids. Germline V gene lookup returns CDR1 SEHNR and CDR2 FQNEAQ (reference sequence). The junction had 9 bases not matched to a gene; V was cut back by 5 bases and J by 9 bases. The CDR3 here is CASSRGTEGKAFF. The CDR3 coding sequence is TGTGCCAGCAGCCGGGGGACAGAAGGTAAAGCTTTCTTT.

The chain recombines TRBV2 with TRBJ2-7; weak D call: TRBD1 (6 bases). This CDR3 spans 15 amino acids. Trimming stripped 7 bases from V and 3 bases from J, with 19 bases between. In germline, CDR1 is SNHLY, CDR2 FYNNEI. CDR3 sequence reads: CASTHDLGALYEQYF. The CDR3 DNA reads as TGTGCCAGCACCCATGACTTGGGGGCACTCTACGAGCAGTACTTC.

The gene calls are TRBV7-7 and TRBJ1-4; 8 bases match TRBD1. V lost 1 base and J lost 12; bases outside the gene matches: 4. The germline gives CDR1 SSHAT, CDR2 FNYEAQ (reference sequence). The CDR3 is 13 residues long. The CDR3 loop is CASSLDKGQELFF. The CDR3 bases are TGTGCCAGCAGCTTAGATAAGGGACAGGAACTGTTTTTT. The entire variable domain, with the rest obtained from reference TRBV7-7 and TRBJ1-4, is as follows: GAGVSQSPRYKVTKRGQDVTLRCDPISSHATLYWYQQALGQGPEFLTYFNYEAQPDKSGLPSDRFSAERPEGSISTLTIQRTEQRDSAMYRCASSLDKGQELFFGSGTQLSVL.

This chain uses TRBV6-5 with TRBJ1-3, with 9 nucleotides matching TRBD1. The CDR3 contains 15 residues. Germline CDR1 is MNHEY and CDR2 is SVGAGI. With 6 bases clipped from V and 4 bases from J, the junction kept 7 bases outside the gene matches. The CDR3 sequence: CASSRDREIGNTIYF. The CDR3 region has the DNA TGTGCCAGCAGCAGGGACAGGGAAATCGGAAACACCATATATTTT.

V gene TRBV15 combines with J gene TRBJ1-2; 11 bases are a match to TRBD1. V gave up 7 bases and J gave up 7 bases; unmatched junction bases: 11. The CDR3 runs 15 residues. CDR1 is LNHNV, CDR2 YYDKDF, per germline (reference sequence). The CDR3 spells CATTTTRDRGGGYTF. The CDR3 bases are TGTGCCACCACCACTACCCGGGACAGGGGGGGTGGCTACACCTTC.

This clone was seen many times. The CDR3 coding sequence is TGTGCCAGCAGTTCACCCCTGCAGGCCGGCAGGGCAGGTGGCTACACCTTC. Translated: CASSSPLQAGRAGGYTF. The chain carries TRBV27 and TRBJ1-2; perhaps TRBD1 as D (5 bases). Germline V CDR1 and CDR2: MNHEY, SMNVEV (reference sequence). Trimming removed 4 bases from V and 7 bases from J, with 25 bases in between. The CDR3 spans 17 residues.

The rearrangement links TRBV7-3 to TRBJ2-7, with 8 bases that match TRBD1. Germline CDR1 and CDR2: SGHTA and FQGTGA. With V trimmed by 5 bases and J by 7 bases, 10 bases remained unmatched. This CDR3 has 14 amino acids. The CDR3 here is CASSTGDRGGEQYF. CDR3 nucleotides: TGTGCCAGCAGCACCGGAGACAGGGGTGGAGAGCAGTACTTC. Complete variable domain (other parts from reference TRBV7-3 and TRBJ2-7): GAGVSQTPSNKVTEKGKYVELRCDPISGHTALYWYRQSLGQGPEFLIYFQGTGAADDSGLPNDRFFAVRPEGSVSTLKIQRTERGDSAVYLCASSTGDRGGEQYFGPGTRLTVT.